Listed here are 21 T cell receptor beta chains from one sample, sequenced in a study of control samples from healthy donors and cancer patients. Repertoires were generated with immunoSEQ multiplex PCR, while TCRdb's copy carries only in-frame clones and drops some. The sample lists 70,000 or so clones, approximately 80% occurring once. The sequenced sample consisted of PBMCs. Every receptor here comes from a woman between 50 and 59 years old with lung cancer.

V gene TRBV28 combines with J gene TRBJ1-2; D is unresolved. Looked up from germline, CDR1 is MDHEN and CDR2 is SYDVKM. This CDR3 has 14 residues. The V end lost 2 bases, the J end lost 4 bases, and 11 bases lay between the germline ends. CDR3 sequence (DNA): TGTGCCAGCAGTTTAGCCGTTTTCAGCTATGGCTACACCTTC. Translation: CASSLAVFSYGYTF.

V gene TRBV5-6 combines with J gene TRBJ1-3; unclear D gene. This CDR3 has 15 amino acids. Trimming cost V 2 bases and J 0 bases, with 9 bases left between them. The germline V gene encodes CDR1 SGHDT and CDR2 YYEEEE. CDR3 in DNA: TGTGCCAGCAGCTTTGACCCTTTCTCTGGAAACACCATATATTTT. Its translation is CASSFDPFSGNTIYF.

In its sample, this clone was seen once. The V and J genes are TRBV4-2 and TRBJ2-3; 10 nucleotides align to TRBD1. CDR1 is LGHNA and CDR2 is YNFKEQ in the germline V gene. The length of the CDR3 is 16 residues. The J segment lost 6 bases and the V segment lost 2 bases, leaving 8 bases of the junction unmatched. In nucleotides, the CDR3 is TGTGCCAGCAGCCAACCCCCGGGGACAGGGGACGATACGCAGTATTTT. Protein: CASSQPPGTGDDTQYF.

The chain carries TRBV9 and TRBJ1-1, with 10 positions matching TRBD1. There are 19 residues in the CDR3. The V gene end was trimmed by 0 bases and the J gene end by 1 base; junction bases not matched to a gene: 12. From germline, CDR1 is SGDLS and CDR2 YYNGEE. Written as DNA, the CDR3 is TGTGCCAGCAGCGTAGGTTCCAGACAGGGGGCGCCCCCGAACACTGAAGCTTTCTTT. Its translation: CASSVGSRQGAPPNTEAFF.

The CDR3 sequence is CASSLTSGGAHEQYF. The CDR3 bases are TGTGCCAGCTCGTTGACTAGCGGGGGGGCTCACGAGCAGTACTTC. This sequence joins TRBV18 and TRBJ2-7; TRBD2 matches at 14 bases. Germline-derived CDR1 and CDR2 are KGHSH and LQKENI. CDR3 length: 15 amino acids. V lost 6 bases, J lost 5 bases, and 6 bases stayed unmatched.

There are a few counts of this clone. The V and J genes are TRBV11-2 and TRBJ1-1; D ambiguous. Germline V gene sequence: CDR1 SGHAT, CDR2 FQNNGV. The CDR3 has 12 amino acids. V was cut by 5 bases and J by 1 base, with 5 bases left in between. Here the CDR3 DNA reads TGTGCCAGCAGCGTCCAGAACACTGAAGCTTTCTTT. Its protein is CASSVQNTEAFF.

The chain couples TRBV5-1 to TRBJ1-1; D not certain. In germline, CDR1 is SGHRS, CDR2 YFSETQ. The CDR3 totals 13 residues. V was clipped by 3 bases and J by 4 bases, with 10 bases between them. CDR3 sequence (DNA): TGCGCCAGCAGCTCCGAGCGGAGCACTGAAGCTTTCTTT. Translated, it gives CASSSERSTEAFF. Using reference TRBV5-1 and TRBJ1-1 for the parts outside the CDR3, the full variable domain is KAGVTQTPRYLIKTRGQQVTLSCSPISGHRSVSWYQQTPGQGLQFLFEYFSETQRNKGNFPGRFSGRQFSNSRSEMNVSTLELGDSALYLCASSSERSTEAFFGQGTRLTVV.

The chain employs TRBV28 and TRBJ1-5; 8 bases match TRBD1. The germline V gene encodes CDR1 MDHEN and CDR2 SYDVKM. The CDR3 is 15 amino acids. J lost 4 bases, V lost 4 bases, and 6 bases had no gene match. The CDR3 DNA reads TGTGCCAGCAGTTCCATGGACAGGGTGAATCAGCCCCAGCATTTT. Amino acid sequence: CASSSMDRVNQPQHF.

The gene calls are TRBV2 and TRBJ2-1, with 9 nucleotides matching TRBD2. The junction had 2 bases not matched to a gene; V was cut back by 9 bases and J by 2 bases. This CDR3 has 13 residues. In germline, CDR1 is SNHLY, CDR2 FYNNEI. CDR3 bases: TGTGCCAGTTTAGCGGGAGCCTACAATGAGCAGTTCTTC. Translating gives CASLAGAYNEQFF.

V is TRBV9 and J is TRBJ1-5; the D gene is possibly TRBD1 (5 bases). This CDR3 has 16 residues. The V end was cut by 0 bases, the J end by 0 bases, with 10 bases between. CDR1 SGDLS and CDR2 YYNGEE come from the germline V gene. The CDR3 protein is CASSVGRDPSNQPQHF. The CDR3 bases are TGTGCCAGCAGCGTAGGCAGGGATCCTAGCAATCAGCCCCAGCATTTT.

The chain employs TRBV18 and TRBJ2-5; 12 bases map to TRBD2. There are 16 residues in the CDR3. Germline V gene data show CDR1 as KGHSH and CDR2 as LQKENI. Trimming cost V 3 bases and J 2 bases; bases outside gene matches: 4. This CDR3 is CASSPNLAGGQETQYF. The CDR3, as DNA: TGTGCCAGCTCACCGAACCTAGCGGGGGGGCAAGAGACCCAGTACTTC.

For this clone: A much more abundant neighbour one base away suggests this may be a read error. Other DNA variants within this sample encode the same CDR3. The chain combines TRBV27 with TRBJ1-1, with no clear D. Between the trimmed V and J ends, which lost 3 bases and 1 base, there was a span of 6 bases. From germline, CDR1 is MNHEY and CDR2 SMNVEV (reference sequence). The CDR3 extends over 13 amino acids. CDR3: CASSLGGNTEAFF. In nucleotides, the CDR3 is TGTGCCAGCAGTTTGGGCGGGAACACTGAAGCTTTCTTT.

The CDR3 spells CASRIEGGPSTDTQYF. In DNA form, the CDR3 reads TGTGCCAGCCGGATTGAGGGCGGTCCTAGCACAGATACGCAGTATTTT. The genes are TRBV5-4 and TRBJ2-3, with D possibly matching TRBD2 (5 bases). In germline, CDR1 is SGHNT, CDR2 YYREEE (reference sequence). The V and J ends lost 7 bases and 0 bases respectively, with 18 bases between them. This CDR3 comprises 16 residues.

The V call is TRBV3-1 (or the pseudogene TRBV3-2), the J call TRBJ1-4, with D possibly matching TRBD1 (5 bases). The CDR3 extends over 12 amino acids. V was shortened by 3 bases and J by 8 bases, with 7 bases between the two germline ends. Germline V gene lookup returns CDR1 LGHDT and CDR2 YNNKEL (reference sequence). The CDR3 nucleotides read TGTGCCAGCAGCCAGAGGGGAGAAAAACTGTTTTTT. This gives the protein CASSQRGEKLFF.

The chain couples TRBV7-9 to TRBJ2-7; D gene ambiguous. Trimming removed 4 bases from V and 2 bases from J, with 9 bases in between. CDR1 is SEHNR, CDR2 FQNEAQ, per germline (reference sequence). The CDR3 is 13 amino acids. CDR3 in amino acids: CASSSNTAYEQYF. CDR3 in DNA: TGTGCCAGCAGCTCCAATACAGCCTACGAGCAGTACTTC.

This chain links TRBV3-1 (or the pseudogene TRBV3-2) with TRBJ1-1; D unresolved. The CDR3 contains 12 residues. Trimming pared 1 base from V and 8 bases from J, leaving 8 bases between. The germline CDR1 and CDR2 sequences are LGHDT and YNNKEL (reference sequence). CDR3 DNA sequence: TGTGCCAGCAGCCAAGCGGCAGGAGAAGCTTTCTTT. This translates into CASSQAAGEAFF.

The rearrangement links TRBV29-1 to TRBJ2-7, with 7 bases identical to TRBD1. The CDR3 consists of 15 residues. V lost 0 bases and J lost 2; bases outside the gene matches: 7. From germline, CDR1 is SQVTM and CDR2 ANQGSEA. The CDR3 DNA is TGCAGCGTTGAAGATCTGACAGGGTTCACCTACGAGCAGTACTTC. Its protein is CSVEDLTGFTYEQYF.

V and J are TRBV6-4 and TRBJ1-1, with no clear D. Germline lookup yields CDR1 MRHNA and CDR2 SNTAGT. This CDR3 contains 13 residues. V lost 3 bases and J lost 5, with 10 bases in between. Here the CDR3 reads CASSEKRGTEAFF. CDR3 bases: TGTGCCAGCAGTGAGAAGCGAGGGACTGAAGCTTTCTTT.

V gene TRBV6-5 combines with J gene TRBJ2-5; TRBD1 is a possible D gene (5 bases). Per germline, CDR1 MNHEY and CDR2 SVGAGI. The CDR3 consists of 13 residues. V lost 6 bases and J 7 bases, leaving 15 bases between the germline ends. CDR3 residues: CASSRTHMGTQYF. CDR3 DNA sequence: TGTGCCAGCAGCCGGACACATATGGGGACCCAGTACTTC.

This clone was observed once. The V and J genes are TRBV7-2 and TRBJ2-1; D ambiguous. Germline loops: CDR1 SGHTA, CDR2 FQGNSA. This CDR3 comprises 13 residues. The V gene lost 2 bases and the J gene lost 10 bases, with 12 bases spanning the gap. CDR3 amino acids: CASSLSGFREQFF. CDR3 bases: TGTGCCAGCAGCTTAAGTGGGTTTCGAGAGCAGTTCTTC. The full variable domain, its missing parts supplied by reference TRBV7-2 and TRBJ2-1, is GAGVSQSPSNKVTEKGKDVELRCDPISGHTALYWYRQSLGQGLEFLIYFQGNSAPDKSGLPSDRFSAERTGGSVSTLTIQRTQQEDSAVYLCASSLSGFREQFFGPGTRLTVL.

The chain recombines TRBV24-1 with TRBJ2-3; D is unresolved. The CDR3 length is 13 residues. Trimming shortened V by 7 bases and J by 0 bases, and 7 bases separated the two germline ends. The germline V gene has CDR1 KGHDR and CDR2 SFDVKD. Here the CDR3 DNA reads TGTGCCACCAGGGACGGTAGCACAGATACGCAGTATTTT. It is translated as CATRDGSTDTQYF.